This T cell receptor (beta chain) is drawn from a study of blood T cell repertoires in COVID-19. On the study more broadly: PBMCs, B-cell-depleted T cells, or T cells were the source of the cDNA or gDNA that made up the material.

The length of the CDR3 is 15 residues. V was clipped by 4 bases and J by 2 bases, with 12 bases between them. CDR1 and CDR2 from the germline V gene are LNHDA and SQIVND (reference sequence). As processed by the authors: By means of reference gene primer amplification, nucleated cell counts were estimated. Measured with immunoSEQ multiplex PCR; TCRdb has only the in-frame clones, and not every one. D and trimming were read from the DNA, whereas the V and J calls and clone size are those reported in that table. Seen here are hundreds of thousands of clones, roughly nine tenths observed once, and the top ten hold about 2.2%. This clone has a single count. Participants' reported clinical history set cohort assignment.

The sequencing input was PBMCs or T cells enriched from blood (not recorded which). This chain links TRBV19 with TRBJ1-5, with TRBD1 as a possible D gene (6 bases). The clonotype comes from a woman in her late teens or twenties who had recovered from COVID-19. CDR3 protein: CASSTHRVGNQPQHF. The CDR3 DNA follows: TGTGCCAGTAGTACTCACAGGGTAGGCAATCAGCCCCAGCATTTT.